Listed below are T cell receptor beta chains from one sample, sequenced in a study of brain metastases from non-small cell lung cancer. Only in-frame clones appear in the TCRdb table, and some are missing; sequencing was by immunoSEQ multiplex PCR. The table has 500 to 700 clones, 70% to 90% seen once. What was sequenced was tumor-adjacent normal tissue. The receptor set was obtained from a donor aged 40 or older with non-small cell lung cancer. The CDR3 runs from the conserved cysteine through the conserved F or W. The D gene is left open where the match is weak. Some rows have no size entry. The others give once, few or many, or a class for an expanded clone.

v_call,d_call,clone_size,j_call,cdr3_nt,cdr3_aa
TRBV5-5,.,.,TRBJ2-1,TGTGCCAGCAGCTTGAGACAGGTTAGCGATGAGCAGTTCTTC,CASSLRQVSDEQFF
TRBV5-1,TRBD2,.,TRBJ2-3,TGCGCCAGCAGCTTGATTAGGACTAGCGGGAAACCTTATACGCAGTATTTT,CASSLIRTSGKPYTQYF
TRBV20-1,.,.,TRBJ2-7,TGCAGTGCTAGAGATTTCTACGAGCATTACTTC,CSARDFYEHYF
TRBV5-6,.,.,TRBJ2-3,TGTGCCAGCAGCTTGTTTTTTAGCGCAGATATGCAGTATTTT,CASSLFFSADMQYF
TRBV4-1,.,.,TRBJ1-4,TGCGCCAGCAGCCAAGGTTCGCGGGCAGGAGGTAATGAAAAACTGTTTTTT,CASSQGSRAGGNEKLFF
TRBV19,TRBD1,.,TRBJ1-5,TGTGCCAGTAGTGGCGACAGGGTTACTCTTTATAGCAATCAGCCCCAGCATTTT,CASSGDRVTLYSNQPQHF
TRBV7-8,.,.,TRBJ2-7,TGTGCCAGCAGCGTCCGTCAGGGGAGCGCGTACGAGCAGTACTTC,CASSVRQGSAYEQYF
TRBV5-1,.,.,TRBJ2-5,TGCGCCAGCACACCGGTGAAAGGGTCGGTAGAGACCCAGTACTTC,CASTPVKGSVETQYF
TRBV10-2,TRBD1,.,TRBJ2-2,TGCGCCAGCAGAGAGGATAGGACAGGGGGAGGAAACGGGGAGCTGTTTTTT,CASREDRTGGGNGELFF
TRBV12-1,.,.,TRBJ2-1,.,CASSFGGGSGRPMLYNEQFF
TRBV15,.,.,TRBJ1-5,TGTGCCACCAGCGCACCCCAGCATTTT,CATSAPQHF
TRBV19,.,.,TRBJ2-5,TGTGCCAGTAGTATCGTAGACGGCAATCAAGAGACCCAGTACTTC,CASSIVDGNQETQYF
TRBV10-3,TRBD1,.,TRBJ2-7,TGTGCTATCGGTGCTGACAGGGGATCTTACGAGCAGTACTTC,CAIGADRGSYEQYF
TRBV6-6,.,.,TRBJ2-1,TGTGCCAGCAATGGAGCGGGTCCGGACAATGAGCAGTTCTTC,CASNGAGPDNEQFF
TRBV2,.,.,TRBJ1-6,TGTGCCAGCAGTGAAAGTCAGGGTCGCTCACCCCTCCACTTT,CASSESQGRSPLHF
TRBV7-3,.,.,TRBJ2-2,TGTGCCAGCAGCTCCCGACTAGTGGCTGGTACCGGGGAGCTGTTTTTT,CASSSRLVAGTGELFF
TRBV2,.,once,TRBJ2-1,TGTGCCAGCAGTGAAAGTCAGGGGTCGGCAGGTGAGCAGTTCTTC,CASSESQGSAGEQFF
TRBV18,.,.,TRBJ2-5,TGTGCCAGCTCACGAGACGAGGGCGGACTTCAAGAGACCCAGTACTTC,CASSRDEGGLQETQYF
TRBV4-3,.,.,TRBJ1-1,TGCGCCAGCAGCCATGGGTCCCCAGTCACTGAAGCTTTCTTT,CASSHGSPVTEAFF
TRBV7-6,.,.,TRBJ2-7,TGTGCCAGCAGCGTGGGGGCGGGGTCCTACGAGCAGTACTTC,CASSVGAGSYEQYF
TRBV10-3,TRBD1,.,TRBJ2-1,TGTGCCATCAATGAGGATAAGGGACAGGGGCGGGATGAGCAGTTCTTC,CAINEDKGQGRDEQFF
TRBV2,.,few,TRBJ1-6,TGTGCCAGCAGGGGAGCCTATAATTCACCCCTCCACTTT,CASRGAYNSPLHF
TRBV24-1,.,.,TRBJ1-5,TGTGCCACCAGTGACCAGGGTCATAACAATCAGCCCCAGCATTTT,CATSDQGHNNQPQHF
TRBV5-6,.,.,TRBJ1-3,TGTGCCAGCAGCTTGACGGGAAATGGAAACACCATATATTTT,CASSLTGNGNTIYF
TRBV2,TRBD2,.,TRBJ2-3,TGTGCCAGGGGACTAGCGGGATCAGATACGCAGTATTTT,CARGLAGSDTQYF
TRBV2,.,.,TRBJ2-3,TGTGCCAGCAGTGCCGGGACCGCTAGCACAGATACGCAGTATTTT,CASSAGTASTDTQYF
TRBV5-1,TRBD1,.,TRBJ1-5,TGCGCCAGCAGCATTGACAGGGGGAGTCAGCCCCAGCATTTT,CASSIDRGSQPQHF
TRBV10-3,.,few,TRBJ1-1,TGTGCCATCAGTCAGGGGAATCGGATGAACACTGAAGCTTTCTTT,CAISQGNRMNTEAFF
TRBV27,.,.,TRBJ2-3,TGTGCCAGCAGTTTACGGGGTGGCACAGATACGCAGTATTTT,CASSLRGGTDTQYF
TRBV28,.,few,TRBJ2-1,TGTGCCAGCATTCTAGGGCCAGGTCCCAATGAGCAGTTCTTC,CASILGPGPNEQFF
TRBV3-1/TRBV3-2,.,.,TRBJ2-3,TGTGCCAGCAGTCGGAGCCTGGGGCGAGCGGGCACAGATACGCAGTATTTT,CASSRSLGRAGTDTQYF
TRBV6-5,.,.,TRBJ1-5,TGTGCCAGCAGAGCCGACAGGACAGTCAATCAGCCCCAGCATTTT,CASRADRTVNQPQHF
TRBV7-9,.,few,TRBJ2-7,TGTGCCAGCAGCTTAGAGCTCGGGGAGCAGTACTTC,CASSLELGEQYF
TRBV19,TRBD2,.,TRBJ2-7,TGTGCCAGCTCCGTCGGACTAGCGGCAGTAAACGAGCAGTACTTC,CASSVGLAAVNEQYF
TRBV7-9,.,.,TRBJ2-7,TGTGCCAGCACCGGCTCCTACGAGCAGTACTTC,CASTGSYEQYF
TRBV29-1,TRBD2,.,TRBJ2-2,TGCAGCGGTGTGACTAGCGGGACGAACACCGGGGAGCTGTTTTTT,CSGVTSGTNTGELFF
TRBV18,TRBD1,.,TRBJ1-2,TGTGCCAGCTCCGGGGACAGGACTAACTATGGCTACACCTTC,CASSGDRTNYGYTF
TRBV6-6,.,.,TRBJ2-1,TGTGCCAGCAGTTACAAGGAAACAGGGAGGAGTGAGCAGTTCTTC,CASSYKETGRSEQFF
TRBV6-1,.,.,TRBJ1-2,TGTGCCAGCAATGAACAGGGAACTGATGGCTACACCTTC,CASNEQGTDGYTF
TRBV28,.,.,TRBJ1-5,TGTGCCAGCAGTTTAATCCACAGGGTTAGCAATCAGCCCCAGCATTTT,CASSLIHRVSNQPQHF
TRBV28,.,.,TRBJ2-1,TGTGCCAGCAGTTTGCCCCTCGAGGGGGGTTACAATGAGCAGTTCTTC,CASSLPLEGGYNEQFF
TRBV28,.,.,TRBJ1-1,TGTGCCAGCAGTCCACCCCCGGCAGGGGCCACTGAAGCTTTCTTT,CASSPPPAGATEAFF
TRBV6-5,.,few,TRBJ1-2,TGTGCCAGCAACGAACAGGGAACTGATGGCTACACCTTC,CASNEQGTDGYTF
TRBV24-1,.,.,TRBJ2-5,TGTGCCACCAGTGATTTGGGGGCGGACCAAGAGACCCAGTACTTC,CATSDLGADQETQYF
TRBV18,.,.,TRBJ1-1,TGTGCCAGCTCACCGACGAACACTGAAGCTTTCTTT,CASSPTNTEAFF
TRBV19,.,.,TRBJ1-6,TGTGCCAGTAGTGCCAAAGGAGCTGCCTATAATTCACCCCTCCACTTT,CASSAKGAAYNSPLHF
TRBV15,.,.,TRBJ2-1,TGTGCCACCAGCAGGAGGGGGGTTGGTGAGCAGTTCTTC,CATSRRGVGEQFF
TRBV12-5,TRBD1,.,TRBJ1-1,TGTGCTAGTGGCCTCGGACAGGGAGGGGACACTGAAGCTTTCTTT,CASGLGQGGDTEAFF
TRBV6-1,.,.,TRBJ2-3,TGTGCCAGCAGTGAAGGAATAGCGGAAGGGAGCACAGATACGCAGTATTTT,CASSEGIAEGSTDTQYF
TRBV6-2/TRBV6-3,TRBD2,few,TRBJ2-2,TGTGCCAGCAGTTACTCTAGCGGGAGGGCCGCCGGGGAGCTGTTTTTT,CASSYSSGRAAGELFF
TRBV19,.,.,TRBJ2-4,TGTGCCAGTAGTATTGGAAGATTTGAGGGCGGTCTAGTCAAAAACATTCAGTACTTC,CASSIGRFEGGLVKNIQYF